The 32 T cell receptor beta chains below were found in one sample sequenced in a study of response to subunit inactivated influenza vaccine. TCRdb called the RT-PCR reads again in MiXCR, with one record for every CDR3 protein. Among fewer than 550,000 distinct CDR3 sequences listed, 25% were seen once. Specimen: CD4+ T cells sorted from PBMCs, collected 4 to 6 days after vaccination. These receptors were taken from a man in his fifties who received an inactivated influenza vaccine.

The genes are TRBV30 and TRBJ2-3, with no clear D. There are 13 residues in the CDR3. The germline V gene has CDR1 GTSNPN and CDR2 SVGIG (reference sequence). The ends were cut back, 0 bases at V and 1 base at J, with 5 bases in the middle. The CDR3 region is CAWSVKGTDTQYF. The CDR3 DNA follows: TGTGCCTGGAGTGTAAAGGGCACAGATACGCAGTATTTT. Combining the CDR3 with reference TRBV30 and TRBJ2-3 gives the whole variable domain SQTIHQWPATLVQPVGSPLSLECTVEGTSNPNLYWYRQAAGRGLQLLFYSVGIGQISSEVPQNLSASRPQDRQFILSSKKLLLSDSGFYLCAWSVKGTDTQYFGPGTRLTVL.

The rearrangement uses TRBV7-2 and TRBJ2-7, with 7 nucleotides matching TRBD1. The CDR3 loop spans 15 amino acids. Trimming took 0 bases from V and 4 from J; bases not matched to a gene: 6. Germline CDR1 is SGHTA and CDR2 is FQGNSA. Written as DNA, the CDR3 is TGTGCCAGCAGCTTAGCCGGACAGGCCCTTTACGAGCAGTACTTC. This encodes CASSLAGQALYEQYF.

This clonotype appeared many times. The rearrangement links TRBV7-2 to TRBJ2-4; 11 bases are shared with TRBD2. This CDR3 has 18 amino acids. Germline-derived CDR1 and CDR2 are SGHTA and FQGNSA. V shed 6 bases, J shed 2 bases, and the junction held 12 bases outside the gene matches. CDR3 DNA sequence: TGTGCCAGCAGACTTAGCGGGGGGGCCGGTTCACCCAAAAACATTCAGTACTTC. Translation: CASRLSGGAGSPKNIQYF. The full variable domain, with the rest looked up from reference TRBV7-2 and TRBJ2-4, is GAGVSQSPSNKVTEKGKDVELRCDPISGHTALYWYRQSLGQGLEFLIYFQGNSAPDKSGLPSDRFSAERTGGSVSTLTIQRTQQEDSAVYLCASRLSGGAGSPKNIQYFGAGTRLSVL.

The CDR3 here is CSARFDNWSPLHF. For the CDR3, the DNA is TGCAGTGCAAGGTTCGATAATTGGTCACCCCTCCACTTT. V usage is TRBV20-1 and J usage is TRBJ1-6; D not resolved. V shed 6 bases and J shed 10 bases, with 16 bases lying between them. The V gene's germline CDR1 is DFQATT and CDR2 SNEGSKA (reference sequence). The CDR3 extends over 13 amino acids.

V and J are TRBV6-2 or TRBV6-3 and TRBJ2-7; D possibly uses TRBD1 or TRBD2 (5 bases each). The V and J ends lost 4 bases and 4 bases respectively, with 17 bases between them. Germline loops: CDR1 MNHEY, CDR2 SVGEGT. The CDR3 is 15 amino acids. Here the CDR3 reads CASSWPPGPLYEQYF. CDR3 nucleotides: TGTGCCAGCAGTTGGCCACCGGGACCGCTGTACGAGCAGTACTTC.

This chain links TRBV12-3 or TRBV12-4 with TRBJ1-1; the D is unclear. The V end was cut by 6 bases, the J end by 0 bases, with 11 bases between. The CDR3 spans 14 residues. The CDR3 DNA reads TGTGCCAGCAGAGATGGATCCCTGAACACTGAAGCTTTCTTT. This codes for CASRDGSLNTEAFF.

This chain joins TRBV20-1 and TRBJ2-3, with 8 bases matching TRBD2. CDR3 length equals 13 residues. The V and J ends lost 0 bases and 6 bases, in that order; junction bases with no gene match: 2. Germline values: CDR1 DFQATT, CDR2 SNEGSKA (reference sequence). The CDR3 DNA is TGCAGTGCTAGAGATGGCGGGAGGGATACGCAGTATTTT. Protein product: CSARDGGRDTQYF.

The J gene is TRBJ2-1, the V gene TRBV5-6; 7 bases match TRBD2. This CDR3 spans 15 amino acids. The germline V gene has CDR1 SGHDT and CDR2 YYEEEE. Unmatched junction bases numbered 16, after V lost 4 bases and J lost 12 bases. CDR3 region: CASSLEGGPRVRQFF. The CDR3 DNA is TGTGCCAGCAGCCTCGAGGGAGGGCCTAGGGTTCGGCAGTTCTTC.

In this sample, this clonotype turned up many times. The chain couples TRBV12-3 or TRBV12-4 to TRBJ1-4; D uncertain. V was clipped by 3 bases and J by 5 bases, with 7 bases between them. This CDR3 is 13 amino acids long. CDR3 residues: CASSFRTNEKLFF. The CDR3 DNA follows: TGTGCCAGCAGTTTCCGGACCAATGAAAAACTGTTTTTT.

This clonotype was seen a few times. This sequence joins TRBV20-1 and TRBJ2-7, with D unresolved. The CDR3 is 12 amino acids. Deletions cut 1 base from V and 2 bases from J, with 6 bases between. In germline, CDR1 is DFQATT, CDR2 SNEGSKA (reference sequence). The CDR3 coding sequence is TGCAGTGCTAGAGCTCTAACCTACGAGCAGTACTTC. Translation gives CSARALTYEQYF.

The rearrangement joins TRBV4-2 to TRBJ1-1; the D is unclear. Germline values: CDR1 LGHNA, CDR2 YNFKEQ. The CDR3 is 14 amino acids. Between the trimmed V and J ends, which lost 0 bases and 10 bases, there was a span of 15 bases. The CDR3 loop is CASSQDFRPQGAFF. The CDR3 coding sequence is TGTGCCAGCAGCCAAGACTTCCGCCCCCAAGGAGCTTTCTTT.

In this sample, this clonotype turned up a few times. This chain connects TRBV6-5 to TRBJ2-1; maybe TRBD2 (7 bases). CDR3 length: 16 amino acids. Looked up from germline, CDR1 is MNHEY and CDR2 is SVGAGI. V was clipped by 4 bases and J by 6 bases, with 19 bases between them. The CDR3 spells CASSLGGGFRANEQFF. Written as DNA, the CDR3 is TGTGCCAGCAGTTTGGGGGGGGGCTTCAGGGCCAATGAGCAGTTCTTC.

This clonotype was observed at least ten times. V is TRBV5-1 and J is TRBJ1-4, with TRBD1 matching 7 bases. This CDR3 comprises 14 residues. J was trimmed by 5 bases and V by 3 bases; bases with no gene match: 4. The germline CDR1 and CDR2 sequences are SGHRS and YFSETQ. The CDR3 region is CASSSGTANEKLFF. The DNA for the CDR3 is TGCGCCAGCAGCTCCGGGACAGCAAATGAAAAACTGTTTTTT.

This clonotype has just a few counts. The V call is TRBV7-2, the J call TRBJ2-5, with D possibly called TRBD1 or TRBD2 (5 bases each). The CDR3 is made up of 14 amino acids. Germline-derived CDR1 and CDR2 are SGHTA and FQGNSA. V lost 5 bases, J lost 5 bases, and 15 bases lay in between. The CDR3 DNA follows: TGTGCCAGCAGCAGACCGGGACGGATTGAGACCCAGTACTTC. Translating it yields CASSRPGRIETQYF.

This chain joins TRBV20-1 and TRBJ1-1; D might be TRBD1 (6 bases). Germline CDR1 and CDR2: DFQATT and SNEGSKA (reference sequence). V was trimmed by 5 bases and J by 0 bases, leaving 10 bases between them. The CDR3 spans 13 residues. Here the CDR3 reads CSAPDSMNTEAFF. The CDR3 DNA is TGCAGTGCTCCGGACAGCATGAACACTGAAGCTTTCTTT.

The chain joins TRBV3-1 to TRBJ2-2; tentatively, D is TRBD1 or TRBD2 (5 bases each). Germline V lookup: CDR1 LGHDT, CDR2 YNNKEL (reference sequence). The CDR3 contains 15 residues. V was pared by 1 base and J by 6 bases, with 12 bases between. CDR3 coding DNA: TGTGCCAGCAGCCAAGTCAAGCCGGGACCCGGGGAGCTGTTTTTT. Protein product: CASSQVKPGPGELFF.

This clonotype was picked up a small number of times. The V gene is TRBV15, the J gene TRBJ1-5; D is uncertain. The CDR3 totals 12 residues. CDR1 and CDR2 (germline): LNHNV, YYDKDF (reference sequence). Trimming removed 5 bases from V and 7 bases from J, with 9 bases in between. The CDR3: CATSRGLQPQHF. The CDR3, as DNA: TGTGCCACCAGCCGAGGATTACAGCCCCAGCATTTT.

This clonotype was picked up a small number of times. V is TRBV12-3 or TRBV12-4 and J is TRBJ2-2; tentatively, D is TRBD2 (6 bases). Trimming left V 6 bases short and J 6 bases short, with 20 bases between. The CDR3 covers 16 residues. CDR3 sequence reads: CASRPTGTEASGELFF. DNA of the CDR3: TGTGCCAGCAGGCCAACCGGGACTGAGGCGTCCGGGGAGCTGTTTTTT.

CDR3 bases: TGCGCCAGCAGCGCACGGGACTACCAAGAGACCCAGTACTTC. It translates to CASSARDYQETQYF. The chain combines TRBV5-1 with TRBJ2-5; D is perhaps TRBD2 (6 bases). In germline, CDR1 is SGHRS, CDR2 YFSETQ. V was cut by 4 bases and J by 0 bases, with 10 bases left in between. This CDR3 has 14 amino acids.

The chain is built from TRBV7-9 and TRBJ2-3; D gene unclear. Germline V gives CDR1 SEHNR, CDR2 FQNEAQ (reference sequence). CDR3 size: 14 residues. The V gene lost 1 base and the J gene lost 2 bases, with 7 bases spanning the gap. The CDR3 coding sequence is TGTGCCAGCAGCTTAGGACTTAACACAGATACGCAGTATTTT. Translation gives CASSLGLNTDTQYF.

This clonotype has more than one count but fewer than ten. The V call is TRBV9, the J call TRBJ2-1; D tentatively reads TRBD1 or TRBD2 (5 bases each). Germline CDR1 reads SGDLS; CDR2 reads YYNGEE. The CDR3 contains 13 residues. Between the trimmed V and J ends, which lost 4 bases and 7 bases, there was a span of 12 bases. The CDR3: CASSIDRLNEQFF. CDR3 in DNA: TGTGCCAGCAGCATAGACAGACTAAATGAGCAGTTCTTC.

This clonotype has ten or more counts. The V gene is TRBV13, the J gene TRBJ1-2; no definite D call. This CDR3 is 14 amino acids long. V shed 3 bases and J shed 0 bases, with 8 bases lying between them. Germline V gene lookup returns CDR1 PRHDT and CDR2 FYEKMQ (reference sequence). The CDR3 coding sequence is TGTGCCAGCAGCTTGATGGAGCCTAACTATGGCTACACCTTC. Residues: CASSLMEPNYGYTF.

The rearrangement uses TRBV13 and TRBJ2-4; D is possibly TRBD1 (5 bases). The CDR3 extends over 13 amino acids. Germline V gene sequence: CDR1 PRHDT, CDR2 FYEKMQ (reference sequence). Trimming stripped 4 bases from V and 7 bases from J, with 11 bases between. The chain's CDR3 is CASSSRVMNIQYF. Written as DNA, the CDR3 is TGTGCCAGCAGCTCCAGGGTTATGAACATTCAGTACTTC.

A few counts support this clonotype. This sequence joins TRBV7-6 and TRBJ2-5; D gene uncertain. Germline V gene data show CDR1 as SGHVS and CDR2 as FNYEAQ. This CDR3 has 17 amino acids. Deletions cut 0 bases from V and 4 bases from J, with 18 bases between. DNA of the CDR3: TGTGCCAGCAGCTTAGCGGCCCCTAGGTGGGTCGGAGAGACCCAGTACTTC. This gives the protein CASSLAAPRWVGETQYF.

This chain uses TRBV6-2 or TRBV6-3 with TRBJ1-5; D ambiguous. The CDR3 sequence is 17 residues long. Trimming removed 0 bases at V and 0 bases at J, with 12 bases between. CDR1 and CDR2 from the germline V gene are MNHEY and SVGEGT. The CDR3 spells CASSYSRAGNSNQPQHF. The CDR3 region has the DNA TGTGCCAGCAGTTACTCGAGGGCTGGGAATAGCAATCAGCCCCAGCATTTT.

In this sample, this clonotype turned up once. The V and J genes are TRBV6-2 or TRBV6-3 and TRBJ2-7; the match to TRBD2 covers 10 bases. Looked up from germline, CDR1 is MNHEY and CDR2 is SVGEGT. The CDR3 sequence is 14 residues long. The V and J ends lost 6 bases and 3 bases, in that order; junction bases with no gene match: 5. This CDR3 reads CASRLAGESYEQYF. Written as DNA, the CDR3 is TGTGCCAGCAGGCTAGCGGGAGAGAGCTACGAGCAGTACTTC.

This clonotype occurred a few times. The chain combines TRBV27 with TRBJ2-1, with a tentative D call TRBD1 (5 bases). Germline V gene lookup returns CDR1 MNHEY and CDR2 SMNVEV (reference sequence). Trimming removed 1 base at V and 9 bases at J, with 10 bases between. The CDR3 has 13 residues. The CDR3 protein is CASSLYRRGEQFF. The CDR3 region has the DNA TGTGCCAGCAGTTTATACAGGAGAGGTGAGCAGTTCTTC.

This clonotype was counted between two and nine times. The chain combines TRBV4-2 with TRBJ2-2; 10 bases match TRBD1. The CDR3 has 15 amino acids. In germline, CDR1 is LGHNA, CDR2 YNFKEQ. The junction had 4 bases not matched to a gene; V was cut back by 3 bases and J by 6 bases. The CDR3 nucleotides are TGTGCCAGCAGCCAGGGGACAGGGGTGGCCGGGGAGCTGTTTTTT. This translates into CASSQGTGVAGELFF.

This sequence joins TRBV5-1 and TRBJ2-7, with a weak D call TRBD1 (5 bases). Germline CDR1 and CDR2: SGHRS and YFSETQ. Trimming cost V 4 bases and J 6 bases, with 11 bases left between them. The CDR3 extends over 12 amino acids. CDR3 amino acids: CASSPQGREQYF. The CDR3 nucleotides are TGCGCCAGCAGCCCCCAGGGTCGCGAGCAGTACTTC. Full variable domain (rest looked up from reference TRBV5-1 and TRBJ2-7): KAGVTQTPRYLIKTRGQQVTLSCSPISGHRSVSWYQQTPGQGLQFLFEYFSETQRNKGNFPGRFSGRQFSNSRSEMNVSTLELGDSALYLCASSPQGREQYFGPGTRLTVT.

The chain couples TRBV6-4 to TRBJ2-2; D unresolved. In germline, CDR1 is MRHNA, CDR2 SNTAGT. Trimming took 0 bases from V and 4 from J, leaving 6 bases between them. CDR3 size: 14 residues. CDR3 bases: TGTGCCAGCAGTGACTCGTGGGGCACCGGGGAGCTGTTTTTT. Translation: CASSDSWGTGELFF.

The chain joins TRBV6-1 to TRBJ1-1; 8 bases are shared with TRBD1. The germline CDR1 and CDR2 sequences are MNHNS and SASEGT. Trimming removed 2 bases from V and 6 bases from J; junction bases left unmatched: 5. The CDR3 runs to 14 residues. The CDR3 reads CASSEKQGVAEAFF. In DNA form, the CDR3 reads TGTGCCAGCAGTGAAAAACAGGGGGTCGCTGAAGCTTTCTTT.

The chain has TRBV7-2 and TRBJ2-2; unclear D gene. Between the trimmed V and J ends, which lost 3 bases and 6 bases, there was a span of 8 bases. This CDR3 contains 13 residues. Germline loops: CDR1 SGHTA, CDR2 FQGNSA. The DNA of the CDR3 is TGTGCCAGCAGCTTCCGATCGCCCGGGGAGCTGTTTTTT. Translated: CASSFRSPGELFF.